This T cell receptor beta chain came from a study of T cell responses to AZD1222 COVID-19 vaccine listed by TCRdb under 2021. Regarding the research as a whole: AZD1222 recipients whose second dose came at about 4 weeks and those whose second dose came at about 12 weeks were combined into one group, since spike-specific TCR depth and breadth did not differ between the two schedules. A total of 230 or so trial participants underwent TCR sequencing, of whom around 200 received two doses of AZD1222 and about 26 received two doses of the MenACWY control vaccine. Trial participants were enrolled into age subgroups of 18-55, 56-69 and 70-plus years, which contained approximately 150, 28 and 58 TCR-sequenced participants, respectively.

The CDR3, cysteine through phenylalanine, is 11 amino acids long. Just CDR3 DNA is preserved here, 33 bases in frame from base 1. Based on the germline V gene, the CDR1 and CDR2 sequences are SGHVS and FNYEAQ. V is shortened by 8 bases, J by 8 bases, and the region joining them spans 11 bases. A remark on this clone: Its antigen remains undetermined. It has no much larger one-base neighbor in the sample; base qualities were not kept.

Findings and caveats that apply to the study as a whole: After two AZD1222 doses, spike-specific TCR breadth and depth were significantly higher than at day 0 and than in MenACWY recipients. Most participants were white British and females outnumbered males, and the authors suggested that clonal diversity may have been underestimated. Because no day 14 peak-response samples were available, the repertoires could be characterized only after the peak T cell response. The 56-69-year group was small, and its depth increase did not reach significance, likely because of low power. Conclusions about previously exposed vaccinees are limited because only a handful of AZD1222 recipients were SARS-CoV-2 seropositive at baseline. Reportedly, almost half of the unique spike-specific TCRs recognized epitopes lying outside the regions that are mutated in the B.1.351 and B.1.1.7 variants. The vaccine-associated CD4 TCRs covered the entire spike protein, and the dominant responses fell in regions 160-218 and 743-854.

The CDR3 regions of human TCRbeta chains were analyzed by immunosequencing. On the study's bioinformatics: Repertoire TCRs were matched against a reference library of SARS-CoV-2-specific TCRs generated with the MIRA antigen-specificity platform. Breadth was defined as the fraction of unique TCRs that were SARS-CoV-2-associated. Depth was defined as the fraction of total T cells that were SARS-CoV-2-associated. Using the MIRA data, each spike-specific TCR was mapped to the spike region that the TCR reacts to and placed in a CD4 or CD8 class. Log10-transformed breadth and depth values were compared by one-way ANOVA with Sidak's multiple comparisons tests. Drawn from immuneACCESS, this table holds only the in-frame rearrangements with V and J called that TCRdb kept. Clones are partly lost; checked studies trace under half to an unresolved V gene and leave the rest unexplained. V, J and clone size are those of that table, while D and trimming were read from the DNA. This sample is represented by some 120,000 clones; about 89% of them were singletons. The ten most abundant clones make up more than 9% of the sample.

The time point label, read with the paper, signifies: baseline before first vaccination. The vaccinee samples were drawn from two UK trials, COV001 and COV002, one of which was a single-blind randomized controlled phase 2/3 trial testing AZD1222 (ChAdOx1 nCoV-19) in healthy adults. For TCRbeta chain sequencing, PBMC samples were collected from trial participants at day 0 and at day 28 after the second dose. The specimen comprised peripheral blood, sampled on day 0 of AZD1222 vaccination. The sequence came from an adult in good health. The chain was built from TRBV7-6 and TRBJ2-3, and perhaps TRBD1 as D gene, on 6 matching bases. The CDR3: CASGQPVTQYF. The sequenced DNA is TGTGCCAGCGGACAGCCAGTTACGCAGTATTTT.